A single sample gave rise to the 2 T cell receptor beta chains below, sequenced in a study of blood T cells in healthy people across ages. A J-beta primer mix and a sample-barcoded 5' primer were used in a second PCR of roughly 7 to 12 cycles. Each CDR3 protein gets one entry after TCRdb re-called the 5' RACE reads with MiXCR. The table shows roughly 680,000 distinct CDR3 sequences, with 21% occurring only once. The source material was blood. The source is a man aged 65 to 85 in good health.

In its sample, this clonotype was seen a few times. A junction boundary mismatches the germline segment, possibly from a read error. This chain links TRBV29-1 with TRBJ1-2; a weak D match, TRBD1 (5 bases). This CDR3 has 14 residues. Germline V gene data show CDR1 as SQVTM and CDR2 as ANQGSEA. CDR3 nucleotides: TGCAGCGTTGAAGATCCGGGACCTCCCTATGGCTACGCCTTC. It encodes CSVEDPGPPYGYAF. Using reference TRBV29-1 and TRBJ1-2 for the parts outside the CDR3, the full variable domain is SAVISQKPSRDICQRGTSLTIQCQVDSQVTMMFWYRQQPGQSLTLIATANQGSEATYESGFVIDKFPISRPNLTFSTLTVSNMSPEDSSIYLCSVEDPGPPYGYAFGSGTRLTVV.

In this sample, this clonotype turned up a few times. The genes are TRBV11-2 and TRBJ1-5; maybe TRBD1 (5 bases). Per germline, CDR1 SGHAT and CDR2 FQNNGV. V lost 5 bases and J 6 bases, leaving 14 bases between the germline ends. The CDR3 is 14 amino acids. The CDR3 reads CASSMDIFGQPQHF. DNA of the CDR3: TGTGCCAGCAGCATGGACATTTTTGGTCAGCCCCAGCATTTT.